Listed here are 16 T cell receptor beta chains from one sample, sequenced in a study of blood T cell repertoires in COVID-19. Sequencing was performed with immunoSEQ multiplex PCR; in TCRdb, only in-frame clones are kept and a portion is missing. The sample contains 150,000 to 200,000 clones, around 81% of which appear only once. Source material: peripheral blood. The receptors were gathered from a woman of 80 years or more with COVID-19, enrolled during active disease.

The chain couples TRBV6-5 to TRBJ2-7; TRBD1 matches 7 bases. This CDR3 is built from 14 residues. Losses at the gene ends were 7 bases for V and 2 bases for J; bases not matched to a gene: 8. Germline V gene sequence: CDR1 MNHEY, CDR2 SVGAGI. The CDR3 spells CASNPTGITYEQYF. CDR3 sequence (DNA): TGTGCCAGCAATCCGACAGGGATTACCTACGAGCAGTACTTC.

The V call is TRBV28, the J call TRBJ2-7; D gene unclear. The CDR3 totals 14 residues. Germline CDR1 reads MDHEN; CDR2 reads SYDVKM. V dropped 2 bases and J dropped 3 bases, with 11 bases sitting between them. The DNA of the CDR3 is TGTGCCAGCAGTTTAGGGTGGAGATTCTACGAGCAGTACTTC. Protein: CASSLGWRFYEQYF.

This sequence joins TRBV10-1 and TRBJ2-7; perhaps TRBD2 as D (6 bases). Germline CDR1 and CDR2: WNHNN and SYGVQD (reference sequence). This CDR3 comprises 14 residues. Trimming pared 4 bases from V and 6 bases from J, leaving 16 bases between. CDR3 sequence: CASSGAGGSGEQYF. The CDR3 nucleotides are TGCGCCAGCAGTGGGGCCGGAGGGTCCGGCGAGCAGTACTTC.

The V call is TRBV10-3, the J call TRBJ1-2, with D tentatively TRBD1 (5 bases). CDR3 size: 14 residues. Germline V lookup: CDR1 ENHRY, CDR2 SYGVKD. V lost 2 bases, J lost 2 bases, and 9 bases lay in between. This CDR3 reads CAISEVGGNYGYTF. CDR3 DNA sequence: TGTGCCATCAGTGAGGTCGGGGGGAACTATGGCTACACCTTC.

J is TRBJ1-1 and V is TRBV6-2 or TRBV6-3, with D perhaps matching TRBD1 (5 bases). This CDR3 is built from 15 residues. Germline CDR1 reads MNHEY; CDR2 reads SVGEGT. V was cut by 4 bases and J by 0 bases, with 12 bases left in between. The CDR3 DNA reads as TGTGCCAGCAGTTCCCCGACGGACATGAACACTGAAGCTTTCTTT. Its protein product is CASSSPTDMNTEAFF.

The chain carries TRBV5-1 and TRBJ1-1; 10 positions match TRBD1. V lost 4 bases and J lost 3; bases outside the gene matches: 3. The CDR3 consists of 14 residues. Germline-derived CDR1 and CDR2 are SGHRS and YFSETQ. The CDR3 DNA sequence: TGCGCCAGCAGCCTCGGGACAGGGGACACTGAAGCTTTCTTT. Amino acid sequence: CASSLGTGDTEAFF.

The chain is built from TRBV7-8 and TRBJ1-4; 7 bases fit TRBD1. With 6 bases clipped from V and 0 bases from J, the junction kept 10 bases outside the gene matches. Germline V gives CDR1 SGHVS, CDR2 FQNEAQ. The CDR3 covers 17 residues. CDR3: CASSFRPGGATNEKLFF. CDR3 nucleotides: TGTGCCAGCAGTTTCCGTCCAGGGGGAGCAACTAATGAAAAACTGTTTTTT.

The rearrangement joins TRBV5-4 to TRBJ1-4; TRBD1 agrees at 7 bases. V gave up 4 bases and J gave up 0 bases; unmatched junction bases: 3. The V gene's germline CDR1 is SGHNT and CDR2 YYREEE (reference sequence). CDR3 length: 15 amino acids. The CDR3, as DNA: TGTGCCAGCAGCCCAGACAGGGCAACTAATGAAAAACTGTTTTTT. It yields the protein CASSPDRATNEKLFF.

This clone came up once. CDR3 coding DNA: TGTGCCAGCAGTGAGGCGGGACTAGCGGGGACCGAGCAGTACTTC. Translation: CASSEAGLAGTEQYF. The J gene is TRBJ2-7, the V gene TRBV2; TRBD2 aligns across 13 bases. The CDR3 has 15 amino acids. Germline V gene sequence: CDR1 SNHLY, CDR2 FYNNEI. The J segment lost 6 bases and the V segment lost 3 bases, leaving 5 bases of the junction unmatched.

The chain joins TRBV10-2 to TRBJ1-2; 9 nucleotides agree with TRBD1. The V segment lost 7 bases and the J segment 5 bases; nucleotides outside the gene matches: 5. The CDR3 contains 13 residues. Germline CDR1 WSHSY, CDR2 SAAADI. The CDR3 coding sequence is TGCGCCAGCACCTCACAGGGGGCGTATGGCTACACCTTC. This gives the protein CASTSQGAYGYTF.

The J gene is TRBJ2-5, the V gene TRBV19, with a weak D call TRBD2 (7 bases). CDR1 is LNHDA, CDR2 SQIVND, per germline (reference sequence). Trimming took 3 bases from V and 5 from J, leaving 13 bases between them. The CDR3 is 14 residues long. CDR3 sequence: CASSMGGLLETQYF. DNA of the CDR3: TGTGCCAGTAGTATGGGGGGGCTGTTGGAGACCCAGTACTTC.

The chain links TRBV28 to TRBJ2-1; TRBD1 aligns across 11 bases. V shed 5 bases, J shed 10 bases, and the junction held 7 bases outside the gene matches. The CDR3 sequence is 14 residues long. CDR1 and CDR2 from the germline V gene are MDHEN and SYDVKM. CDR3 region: CASSPGDRGKEQFF. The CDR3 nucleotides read TGTGCCAGCAGTCCAGGGGACAGGGGGAAGGAGCAGTTCTTC.

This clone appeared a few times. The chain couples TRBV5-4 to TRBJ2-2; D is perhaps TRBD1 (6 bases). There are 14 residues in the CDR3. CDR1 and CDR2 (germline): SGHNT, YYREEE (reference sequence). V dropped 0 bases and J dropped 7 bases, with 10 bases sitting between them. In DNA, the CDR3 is TGTGCCAGCAGCTTGGACAGGGCGAGCGGGGAGCTGTTTTTT. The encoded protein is CASSLDRASGELFF.

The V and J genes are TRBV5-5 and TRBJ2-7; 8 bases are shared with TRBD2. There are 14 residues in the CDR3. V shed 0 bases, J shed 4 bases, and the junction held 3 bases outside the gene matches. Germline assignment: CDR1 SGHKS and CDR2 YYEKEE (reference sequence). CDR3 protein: CASSLGLASYEQYF. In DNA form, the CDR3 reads TGTGCCAGCAGCTTGGGACTAGCGTCTTACGAGCAGTACTTC.

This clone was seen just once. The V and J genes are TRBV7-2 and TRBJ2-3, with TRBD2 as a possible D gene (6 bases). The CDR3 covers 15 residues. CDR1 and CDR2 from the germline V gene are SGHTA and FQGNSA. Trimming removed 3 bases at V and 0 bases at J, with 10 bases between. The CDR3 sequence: CASSFTAGSTDTQYF. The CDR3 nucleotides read TGTGCCAGCAGCTTTACCGCGGGGAGCACAGATACGCAGTATTTT.

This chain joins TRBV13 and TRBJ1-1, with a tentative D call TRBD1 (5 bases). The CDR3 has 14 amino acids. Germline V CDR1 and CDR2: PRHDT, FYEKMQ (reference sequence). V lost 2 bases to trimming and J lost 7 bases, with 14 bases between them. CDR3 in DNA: TGTGCCAGCAGCTTACAGGGCGCAATGATTGAAGCTTTCTTT. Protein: CASSLQGAMIEAFF. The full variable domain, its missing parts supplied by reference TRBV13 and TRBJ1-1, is AAGVIQSPRHLIKEKRETATLKCYPIPRHDTVYWYQQGPGQDPQFLISFYEKMQSDKGSIPDRFSAQQFSDYHSELNMSSLELGDSALYFCASSLQGAMIEAFFGQGTRLTVV.